This T cell receptor beta chain was found in a study of T cells in Graves' hyperthyroidism and ophthalmopathy. The germline gives CDR1 MNHNS, CDR2 SASEGT. This CDR3 has 17 residues. Trimming at V came to 5 bases and at J to 6 bases, leaving 9 bases not matched to a gene. Study results and caveats: A median around six months before onset, the model predicted ophthalmopathy.

With duration under 3 months, ophthalmopathy was active: Clinical Activity Score at least 3, NOSPECS at least 4. There were TCR beta CDR3 regions amplified from RNA transcripts. Researchers ran a first-round RT-PCR on the TCR CDR3 using the HTBI primer set. In TCRdb, the multiplex PCR reads were re-called with MiXCR into one record per CDR3 protein. In the table there are around 290,000 distinct CDR3 sequences, about 15% of which are singletons. There are many counts of this clonotype. No antigen is known for it. This receptor was obtained from a woman aged 60-75 years with Graves' ophthalmopathy. Input material: blood. The chain links TRBV6-1 to TRBJ2-1; 14 bases line up with TRBD2. The CDR3 bases are TGTGCCAGCAGTTCTCGGACTAGCGGGGGGCTCTCCAATGAGCAGTTCTTC. It yields the protein CASSSRTSGGLSNEQFF.